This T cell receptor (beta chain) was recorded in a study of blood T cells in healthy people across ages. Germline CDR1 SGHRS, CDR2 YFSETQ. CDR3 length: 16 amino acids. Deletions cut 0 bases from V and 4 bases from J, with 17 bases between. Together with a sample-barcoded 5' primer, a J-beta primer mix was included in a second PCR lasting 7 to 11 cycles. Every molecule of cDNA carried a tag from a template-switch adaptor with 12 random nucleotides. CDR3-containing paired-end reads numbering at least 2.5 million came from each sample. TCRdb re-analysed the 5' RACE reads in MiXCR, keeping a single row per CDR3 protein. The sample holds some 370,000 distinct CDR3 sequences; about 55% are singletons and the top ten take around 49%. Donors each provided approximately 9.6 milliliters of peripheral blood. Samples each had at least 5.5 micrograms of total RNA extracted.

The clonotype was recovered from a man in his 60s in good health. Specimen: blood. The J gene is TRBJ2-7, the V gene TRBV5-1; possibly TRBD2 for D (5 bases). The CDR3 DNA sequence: TGCGCCAGCAGCTTGGGGGGAGACTCATTCCCATACGAGCAGTACTTC. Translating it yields CASSLGGDSFPYEQYF.